This TCR beta chain was recorded in a study of T cell repertoires in cytomegalovirus infection. Using its own MiXCR run on the reads, TCRdb lists one record per CDR3 protein. The sample carries some 99,000 distinct CDR3 sequences, around 29% recorded once. A few counts support this clonotype. Its specificity is unknown. Study-level results: The response measured ex vivo was dominated by TCR beta clonotypes (HLA-C-restricted and CMV-specific).

The CDR3 has 14 amino acids. Unmatched junction bases numbered 3, after V lost 8 bases and J lost 3 bases. Germline values: CDR1 LNHNV, CDR2 YYDKDF (reference sequence). This chain uses TRBV15 with TRBJ1-3; 11 nucleotides align to TRBD1. This receptor was obtained from a human donor in good health (CMV status not recorded). Some clones in this sample may be carry-over from other donors' samples. Sequencing was performed on CD8+ T cells from cultured PBMCs, taken from culture after CMV antigen stimulation. In nucleotides, the CDR3 is TGTGCCACCGGACAGGGGGCGTTTGGAAACACCATATATTTT. This encodes CATGQGAFGNTIYF.